The entry that follows covers one T cell receptor (beta chain) sequence. The data are from a study of CD8 T cells in ankylosing spondylitis. TCRdb recomputed calls from the 5' RACE reads with MiXCR, one row per CDR3 protein. The data show 300,000 to 350,000 distinct CDR3 sequences, with roughly 14% seen just once and about 1.1% held by the top ten. The length of the CDR3 is 14 residues. V was clipped by 0 bases and J by 6 bases, with 12 bases between them. Germline CDR1 and CDR2: MGHDK and SYGVNS. The clonotype originates from a male donor with ankylosing spondylitis or in good health (not recorded which). The chain recombines TRBV25-1 with TRBJ2-7; D might be TRBD2 (7 bases). The sequencing sample was made of blood, either unsorted or a sorted T cell fraction (not recorded which). CDR3 bases: TGTGCCAGCAGTGAATACGGGGGGCCAGGCGAGCAGTACTTC. The encoded protein is CASSEYGGPGEQYF.